This T cell receptor (beta chain) comes out of a study of T-cell reconstitution after alpha-beta-depleted transplantation in children. Unique molecular identifiers were incorporated into the prepared TCRbeta library. TCRdb analysed the PCR reads with MiXCR anew, one entry per CDR3 protein. The sample holds around 360,000 distinct CDR3 sequences; about 9.3% are singletons and the top ten take roughly 2.5%. Trimming removed 1 base at V and 0 bases at J, with 8 bases between. This CDR3 region has 15 residues. CDR1 and CDR2 (germline): SEHNR, FQNEAQ (reference sequence). A few counts support this clonotype.

The sequenced sample was PBMCs from the stem cell graft donor, obtained from the stem cell graft. The receptor comes from a human donor who donated a stem cell graft to a child with acute lymphoblastic leukemia. The chain employs TRBV7-9 and TRBJ2-3, with D possibly being TRBD2 (5 bases). In DNA form, the CDR3 reads TGTGCCAGCAGCTTAGTTTCGGGGAGCACAGATACGCAGTATTTT. Residues: CASSLVSGSTDTQYF.